This T cell receptor beta chain was obtained from a study of blood T cell repertoires in COVID-19. Assay used: immunoSEQ multiplex PCR; TCRdb lists only in-frame clones, some missing. The sample holds about 47,000 clones, 81% seen once. Trimming cost V 5 bases and J 0 bases, with 19 bases left between them. CDR1 is MDHEN, CDR2 SYDVKM, per germline. The CDR3 runs to 17 residues. This clone was observed a single time. This receptor was taken from an elderly woman with COVID-19, enrolled during active disease. This sequence joins TRBV28 and TRBJ1-1, with TRBD1 as a possible D gene (5 bases). The specimen was peripheral blood. The CDR3 loop reads CASSTRIRGGVNTEAFF. The DNA of the CDR3 is TGTGCCAGCAGTACACGGATAAGGGGCGGCGTGAACACTGAAGCTTTCTTT.